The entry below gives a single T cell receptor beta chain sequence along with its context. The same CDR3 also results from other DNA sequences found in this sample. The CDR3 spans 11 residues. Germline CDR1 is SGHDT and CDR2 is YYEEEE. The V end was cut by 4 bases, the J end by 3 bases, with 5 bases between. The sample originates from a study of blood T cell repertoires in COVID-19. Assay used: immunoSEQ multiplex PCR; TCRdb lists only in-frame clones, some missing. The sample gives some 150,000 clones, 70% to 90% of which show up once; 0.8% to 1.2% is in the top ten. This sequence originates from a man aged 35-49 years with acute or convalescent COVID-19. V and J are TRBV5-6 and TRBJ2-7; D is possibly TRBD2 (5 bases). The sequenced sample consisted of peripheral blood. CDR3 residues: CASSRGYEQYF. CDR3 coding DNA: TGTGCCAGCAGCCGGGGCTACGAGCAGTACTTC.